This TCR beta chain is drawn from a study of cytomegalovirus exposure and HLA in healthy donors. The study's findings and limits: Reported performance of the classifier showed diagnosis of cytomegalovirus status with high specificity and sensitivity. Earlier analysis found most TCR beta V segments productive about 87% or about 30% of the time. The authors considered a cluster of highly shared sequence variants likely to be a sequencing artifact.

In this sample, this clone turned up once. Antigen: not known. The primer mix had 60 Vbeta and 13 Jbeta primers. Here immunoSEQ multiplex PCR was the method, and the copy in TCRdb shows in-frame clones only, minus some. The data contain 160,000 or so clones, more than 65% of them singletons. The germline CDR1 and CDR2 sequences are LNHDA and SQIVND (reference sequence). V lost 3 bases, J lost 0 bases, and 12 bases lay in between. This CDR3 is built from 15 residues. The sample consisted of PBMCs. This sequence joins TRBV19 and TRBJ2-7; D not certain. The source of this sequence is a woman between 50 and 59 years old in good health and CMV-seronegative. In nucleotides, the CDR3 is TGTGCCAGTAGTATTATGGTTTCCAGCTCCTACGAGCAGTACTTC. It is translated as CASSIMVSSSYEQYF. The full variable domain, rest sourced from reference TRBV19 and TRBJ2-7, is DGGITQSPKYLFRKEGQNVTLSCEQNLNHDAMYWYRQDPGQGLRLIYYSQIVNDFQKGDIAEGYSVSREKKESFPLTVTSAQKNPTAFYLCASSIMVSSSYEQYFGPGTRLTVT.